This T cell receptor beta chain was obtained from a study of shared clonotypes between healthy human individuals. In regard to this clone: Other DNA sequences of this sample code for an identical CDR3.

The protocol was immunoSEQ multiplex PCR, while the TCRdb copy is restricted to in-frame clones and leaves out a portion. This sample carries some 2,000,000 clones, more than 90% of them seen once, and the ten largest clones take around 0.13%. The length of the CDR3 is 13 residues. The ends were cut back, 5 bases at V and 0 bases at J, with 6 bases in the middle. Germline-derived CDR1 and CDR2 are KGHSH and LQKENI. Each of the donors was a healthy adult who was HIV-negative and had not had a recent acute infection or vaccination. The TCR was taken from a man in his late teens or twenties in good health. The V gene is TRBV18, the J gene TRBJ2-3, with unresolved D. The sequenced sample was naive CD4+ T cells sorted from blood. The subset: CD45RA+ positively selected. This CDR3 reads CASSAGSTDTQYF. The CDR3 DNA reads as TGTGCCAGCTCAGCAGGTAGCACAGATACGCAGTATTTT.